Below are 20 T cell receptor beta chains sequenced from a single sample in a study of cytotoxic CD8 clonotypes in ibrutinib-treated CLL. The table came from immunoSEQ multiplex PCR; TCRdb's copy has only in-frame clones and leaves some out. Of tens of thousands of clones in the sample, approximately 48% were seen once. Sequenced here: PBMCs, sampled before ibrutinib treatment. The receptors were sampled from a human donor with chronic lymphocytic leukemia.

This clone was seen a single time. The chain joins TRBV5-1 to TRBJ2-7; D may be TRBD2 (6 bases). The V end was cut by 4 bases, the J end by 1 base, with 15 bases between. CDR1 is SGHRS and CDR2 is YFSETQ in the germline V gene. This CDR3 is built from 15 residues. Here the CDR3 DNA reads TGCGCCAGCAGCGTAGGGCCGGGACTGTCCTACGAGCAGTACTTC. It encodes CASSVGPGLSYEQYF.

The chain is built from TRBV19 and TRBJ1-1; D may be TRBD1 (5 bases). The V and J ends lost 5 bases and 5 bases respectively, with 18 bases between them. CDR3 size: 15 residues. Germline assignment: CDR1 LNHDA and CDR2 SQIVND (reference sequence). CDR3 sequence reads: CASSLHPQGWTEAFF. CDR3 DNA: TGTGCCAGTAGTCTCCACCCTCAGGGTTGGACTGAAGCTTTCTTT. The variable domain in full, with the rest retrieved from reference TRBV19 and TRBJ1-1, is DGGITQSPKYLFRKEGQNVTLSCEQNLNHDAMYWYRQDPGQGLRLIYYSQIVNDFQKGDIAEGYSVSREKKESFPLTVTSAQKNPTAFYLCASSLHPQGWTEAFFGQGTRLTVV.

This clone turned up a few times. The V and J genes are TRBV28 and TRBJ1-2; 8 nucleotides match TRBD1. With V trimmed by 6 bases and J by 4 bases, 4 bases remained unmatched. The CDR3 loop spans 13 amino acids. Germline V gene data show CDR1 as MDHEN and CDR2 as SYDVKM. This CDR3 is CASRMDRAYGYTF. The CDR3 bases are TGTGCCAGCAGAATGGACAGGGCCTATGGCTACACCTTC.

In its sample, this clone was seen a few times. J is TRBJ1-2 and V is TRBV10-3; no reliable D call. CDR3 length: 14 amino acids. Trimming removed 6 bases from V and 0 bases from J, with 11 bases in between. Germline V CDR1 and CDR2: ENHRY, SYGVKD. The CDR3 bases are TGTGCCATCAGGAAGGACGGATCTAACTATGGCTACACCTTC. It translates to CAIRKDGSNYGYTF.

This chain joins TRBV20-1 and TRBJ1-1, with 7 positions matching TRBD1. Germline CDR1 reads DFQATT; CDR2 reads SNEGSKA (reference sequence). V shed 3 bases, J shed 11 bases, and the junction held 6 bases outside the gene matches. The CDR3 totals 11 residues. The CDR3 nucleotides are TGCAGTGCTAGCGAGGGGGCGAGGGCTTTCTTT. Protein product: CSASEGARAFF.

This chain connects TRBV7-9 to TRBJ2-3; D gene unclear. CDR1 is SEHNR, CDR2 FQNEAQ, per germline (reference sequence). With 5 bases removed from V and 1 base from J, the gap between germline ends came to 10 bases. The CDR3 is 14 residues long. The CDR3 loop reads CASSPGRGTDTQYF. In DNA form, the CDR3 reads TGTGCCAGCAGCCCCGGTAGAGGCACAGATACGCAGTATTTT.

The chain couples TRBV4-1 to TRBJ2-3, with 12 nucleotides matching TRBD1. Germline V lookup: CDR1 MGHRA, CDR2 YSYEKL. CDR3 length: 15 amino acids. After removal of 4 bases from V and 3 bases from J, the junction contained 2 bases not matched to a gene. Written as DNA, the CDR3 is TGCGCCAGCAGCCGGGGACAGGGGGCGACAGATACGCAGTATTTT. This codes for CASSRGQGATDTQYF.

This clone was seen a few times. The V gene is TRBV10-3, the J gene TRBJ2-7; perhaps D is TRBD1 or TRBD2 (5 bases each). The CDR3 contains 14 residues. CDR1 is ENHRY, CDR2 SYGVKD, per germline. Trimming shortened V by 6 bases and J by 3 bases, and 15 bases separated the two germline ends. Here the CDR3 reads CAISNLGTGYEQYF. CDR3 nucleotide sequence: TGTGCCATCAGCAACCTTGGGACGGGCTACGAGCAGTACTTC.

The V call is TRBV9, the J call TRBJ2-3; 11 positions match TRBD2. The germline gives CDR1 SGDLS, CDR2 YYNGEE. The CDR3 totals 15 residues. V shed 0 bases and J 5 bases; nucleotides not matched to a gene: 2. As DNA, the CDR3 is TGTGCCAGCAGCGTAGTAGCGGGGGGGCTAGATACGCAGTATTTT. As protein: CASSVVAGGLDTQYF.

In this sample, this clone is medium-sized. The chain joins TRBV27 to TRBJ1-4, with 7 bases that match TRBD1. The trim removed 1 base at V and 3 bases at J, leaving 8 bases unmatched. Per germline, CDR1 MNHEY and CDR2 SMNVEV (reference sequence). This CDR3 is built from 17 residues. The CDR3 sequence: CASSLFPDRRPNEKLFF. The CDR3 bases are TGTGCCAGCAGTTTATTTCCGGACAGGAGACCTAATGAAAAACTGTTTTTT. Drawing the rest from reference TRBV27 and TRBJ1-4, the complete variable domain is EAQVTQNPRYLITVTGKKLTVTCSQNMNHEYMSWYRQDPGLGLRQIYYSMNVEVTDKGDVPEGYKVSRKEKRNFPLILESPSPNQTSLYFCASSLFPDRRPNEKLFFGSGTQLSVL.

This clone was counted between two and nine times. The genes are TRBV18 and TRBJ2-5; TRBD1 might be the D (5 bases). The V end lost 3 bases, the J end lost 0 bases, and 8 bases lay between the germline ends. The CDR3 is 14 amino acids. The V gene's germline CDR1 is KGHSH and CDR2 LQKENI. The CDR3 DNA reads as TGTGCCAGCTCACCCAGGGTCGACCAAGAGACCCAGTACTTC. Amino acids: CASSPRVDQETQYF.

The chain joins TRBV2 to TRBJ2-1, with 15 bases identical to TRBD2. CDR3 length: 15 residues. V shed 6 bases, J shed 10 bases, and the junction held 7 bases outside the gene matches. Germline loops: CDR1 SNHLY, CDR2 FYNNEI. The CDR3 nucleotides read TGTGCCAGCAGCGTGGGACTAGCGGGGGGAAAGGAGCAGTTCTTC. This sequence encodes CASSVGLAGGKEQFF.

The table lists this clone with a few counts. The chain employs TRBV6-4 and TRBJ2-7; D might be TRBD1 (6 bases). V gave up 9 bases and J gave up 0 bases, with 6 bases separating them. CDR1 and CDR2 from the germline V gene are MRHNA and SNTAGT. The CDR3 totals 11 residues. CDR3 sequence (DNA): TGTGCCAGGGACAGCTCCTACGAGCAGTACTTC. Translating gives CARDSSYEQYF.

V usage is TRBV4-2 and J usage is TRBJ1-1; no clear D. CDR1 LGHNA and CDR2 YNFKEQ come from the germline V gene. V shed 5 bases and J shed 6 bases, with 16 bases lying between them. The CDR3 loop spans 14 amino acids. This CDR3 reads CASSRDPTYAEAFF. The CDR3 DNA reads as TGTGCCAGCAGCAGAGATCCCACTTACGCTGAAGCTTTCTTT.

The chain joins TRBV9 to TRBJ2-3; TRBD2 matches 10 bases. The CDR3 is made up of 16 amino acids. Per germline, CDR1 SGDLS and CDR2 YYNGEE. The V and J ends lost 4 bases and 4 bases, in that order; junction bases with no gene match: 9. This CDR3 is CASSPRVAGGSDTQYF. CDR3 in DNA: TGTGCCAGCAGCCCCCGCGTAGCGGGGGGATCAGATACGCAGTATTTT.

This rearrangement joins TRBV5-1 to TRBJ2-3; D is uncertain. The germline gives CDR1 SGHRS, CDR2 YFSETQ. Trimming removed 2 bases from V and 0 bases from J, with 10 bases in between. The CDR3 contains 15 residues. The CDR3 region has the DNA TGCGCCAGCAGCTTTTGGCAGGCGAGCACAGATACGCAGTATTTT. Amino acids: CASSFWQASTDTQYF.

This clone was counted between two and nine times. The CDR3 here is CSVGDRGLTKTEAFF. DNA for the CDR3: TGCAGCGTCGGAGACAGGGGGCTTACGAAAACTGAAGCTTTCTTT. The gene calls are TRBV29-1 and TRBJ1-1; 10 bases match TRBD1. V shed 6 bases and J 5 bases; nucleotides not matched to a gene: 12. The CDR3 is made up of 15 amino acids. Germline V CDR1 and CDR2: SQVTM, ANQGSEA.

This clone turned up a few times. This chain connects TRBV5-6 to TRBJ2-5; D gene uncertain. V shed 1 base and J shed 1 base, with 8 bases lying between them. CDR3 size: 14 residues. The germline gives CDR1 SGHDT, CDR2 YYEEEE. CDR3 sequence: CASSLNGGQETQYF. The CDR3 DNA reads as TGTGCCAGCAGCTTGAACGGCGGCCAAGAGACCCAGTACTTC.

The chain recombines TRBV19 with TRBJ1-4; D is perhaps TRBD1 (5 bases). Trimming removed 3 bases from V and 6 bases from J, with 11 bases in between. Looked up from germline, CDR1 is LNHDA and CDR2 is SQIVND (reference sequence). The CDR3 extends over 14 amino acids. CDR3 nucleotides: TGTGCCAGTAGTATGGGGACGGCGGATGAAAAACTGTTTTTT. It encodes CASSMGTADEKLFF. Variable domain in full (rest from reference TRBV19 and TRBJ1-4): DGGITQSPKYLFRKEGQNVTLSCEQNLNHDAMYWYRQDPGQGLRLIYYSQIVNDFQKGDIAEGYSVSREKKESFPLTVTSAQKNPTAFYLCASSMGTADEKLFFGSGTQLSVL.

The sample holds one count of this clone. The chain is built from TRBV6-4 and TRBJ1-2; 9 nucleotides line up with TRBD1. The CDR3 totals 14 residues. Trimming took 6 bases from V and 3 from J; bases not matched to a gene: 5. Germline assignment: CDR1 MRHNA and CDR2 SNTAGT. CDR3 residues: CASSPDRGDYGYTF. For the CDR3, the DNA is TGTGCCAGCAGCCCTGACAGGGGGGACTATGGCTACACCTTC.